What follows describes a single T cell receptor beta chain. Its matching antigen is unknown. V lost 0 bases, J lost 8 bases, and 9 bases stayed unmatched. The CDR3 loop spans 15 amino acids. Looked up from germline, CDR1 is SGHDN and CDR2 is FVKESK. This sample is drawn from a study of cytomegalovirus exposure and HLA in healthy donors. Study-wide results and caveats: A few of the chains that were CMV-associated were confirmed in vitro to be specific for CMV antigens.

A multiplex PCR was run with 60 Vbeta primers and 13 Jbeta primers. Sequenced by immunoSEQ multiplex PCR; TCRdb stores in-frame clones only, minus some. The profile shows approximately 100,000 clones, approximately 80% of them singletons. The chain joins TRBV14 to TRBJ1-2; 7 nucleotides match TRBD1. This clonotype originated in a man aged 45-65 years in good health and CMV-seronegative. The sequencing input was PBMCs. The CDR3 DNA follows: TGTGCCAGCAGCCAAGATCGGAGACAGGGAAGCGGCTACACCTTC. Translating it yields CASSQDRRQGSGYTF.